This TCR beta chain appears in the sequencing data of a study of OX40 agonist ivuxolimab in advanced cancers. Looking at the study overall: Averaging roughly 60 years in age, with a range of roughly 23 to 80, the cohort was around 87% male. Study-level points and caveats: Clonal expansion was seen in CD4+ and CD8+ blood T cells by week 6 at 0.1 to 3.0 mg/kg.

Sampled blood was obtained at baseline, cycle 4 day 1, and cycle 7 day 1. V dropped 6 bases and J dropped 2 bases, with 9 bases sitting between them. The CDR3 extends over 13 amino acids. CDR1 and CDR2 from the germline V gene are SEHNR and FQNEAQ (reference sequence). The method was immunoSEQ multiplex PCR; TCRdb's version includes in-frame clones alone and lacks a portion of them. This sample has 76,000 or so clones; approximately 85% occur once, and the top ten carry less than 6%. As concerns this clone: Its target is unknown.

The sequencing used CD4+ or CD8+ T cells sorted from blood, collected in a trial of the OX40 agonist ivuxolimab. The origin of this receptor is an adult with an advanced solid tumor such as melanoma, head and neck, liver or kidney cancer. The chain recombines TRBV7-9 with TRBJ2-3; D unresolved. As DNA, the CDR3 is TGTGCCAGCAGATCTAGGTTCACAGATACGCAGTATTTT. Its protein product is CASRSRFTDTQYF.